These T cell receptor beta chains were read from a single sample in a study of shared clonotypes between healthy human individuals. Produced via immunoSEQ multiplex PCR; TCRdb's table is partial and in-frame only. This table holds 2 million to 2.5 million clones, approximately 93% found once. Sequenced: naive CD4+ T cells from PBMCs. Every receptor here comes from a man younger than 35 in good health. Some clones in this sample may be carry-over from other donors' samples. CDR3s include the opening cysteine and the closing phenylalanine or tryptophan. Fields, in order: D gene, V gene, J gene, clone size, CDR3 protein, CDR3 DNA. A D gene is named only where the DNA matches it firmly. Only part of the rows carry a size: once, few, many, or a class if the clone is expanded.

-	TRBV28	TRBJ1-2	-	CASSLGPSDGYTF	TGTGCCAGCAGTTTGGGGCCGAGCGATGGCTACACCTTC
-	TRBV9	TRBJ1-2	-	CASSKGYGYTF	TGTGCCAGCTCAAAGGGCTATGGCTACACCTTC
-	TRBV7-2	TRBJ2-7	-	CASSPRNSYEQYF	TGTGCCAGCAGCCCTCGAAATTCGTACGAGCAGTACTTC
TRBD2	TRBV27	TRBJ2-6	-	CASSSRGNGANVLTF	TGTGCCAGCAGTTCGCGGGGGAACGGGGCCAACGTCCTGACTTTC
-	TRBV7-6	TRBJ2-7	-	CASSRAGSGSYEQYF	TGTGCCAGCAGCCGGGCGGGGAGCGGATCCTACGAGCAGTACTTC
TRBD1	TRBV2	TRBJ1-1	few	CASSATGVGTEAFF	TGTGCCAGCAGCGCTACAGGGGTGGGGACTGAAGCTTTCTTT
-	TRBV11-2	TRBJ2-7	-	CASSPASSGPIYYEQYF	TGTGCCAGCAGCCCCGCTAGTAGCGGACCAATCTACTACGAGCAGTACTTC
-	TRBV11-2	TRBJ2-5	-	CASSGGPPGFETQYF	TGTGCCAGCAGCGGAGGGCCGCCCGGGTTTGAGACCCAGTACTTC
TRBD1	TRBV4-3	TRBJ1-4	-	CASSQVVGQGGEKLFF	TGCGCCAGCAGCCAAGTAGTCGGACAGGGGGGTGAAAAACTGTTTTTT
-	TRBV28	TRBJ1-5	-	CASSVYRSDQPQHF	TGTGCCAGCAGTGTCTACAGGTCGGACCAGCCCCAGCATTTT
-	TRBV27	TRBJ2-7	-	CASSFSGGNYEQYF	TGTGCCAGCAGTTTTTCGGGGGGCAATTACGAGCAGTACTTC
-	TRBV6-4	TRBJ2-3	-	CASSDRGFSTDTQYF	TGTGCCAGCAGTGACAGAGGTTTTAGCACAGATACGCAGTATTTT
-	TRBV28	TRBJ1-1	-	CASSSPQGRARTEAFF	TGTGCCAGCAGCTCACCCCAGGGGAGAGCTAGGACTGAAGCTTTCTTT
TRBD1	TRBV5-1	TRBJ2-1	-	CASSFGQGLSRIEQFF	TGCGCCAGCAGCTTCGGACAGGGCCTGTCTCGAATTGAGCAGTTCTTC
-	TRBV10-1	TRBJ2-3	-	CASSDRVDTQYF	TGCGCCAGCAGTGACAGGGTCGACACGCAGTATTTT
TRBD2	TRBV5-1	TRBJ2-7	-	CASSFRTSGSIGDSYEQYF	TGCGCCAGCAGCTTTCGGACTAGCGGGAGTATCGGCGATTCCTACGAGCAGTACTTC
-	TRBV28	TRBJ2-3	-	CASTKGGSNRKDTQYF	TGTGCCAGCACCAAGGGTGGCTCCAATCGCAAGGATACGCAGTATTTT
TRBD1	TRBV7-3	TRBJ1-2	few	CASSPQTGGGYTF	TGTGCCAGCAGCCCCCAGACAGGGGGTGGCTACACCTTC